Listed below are T cell receptor beta chains from one sample, sequenced in a study of blood T cell repertoires in COVID-19. The repertoire was sequenced with immunoSEQ multiplex PCR; TCRdb's copy has only in-frame clones and lacks some. This sample carries 7,500 to 10,000 clones, roughly four fifths of them seen once, and the ten largest clones take 30% to 40%. The sequencing input was peripheral blood. The receptors shown here come from a human donor in a cohort sampled during active COVID-19. CDR3s include the opening cysteine and the closing phenylalanine or tryptophan. The order of the fields is J gene, D gene, clone size, V gene, CDR3 DNA, CDR3 protein. A D gene is named only where the DNA matches it firmly. The size of a clone is reported for some rows only, either as once, few or many, or as a class for expanded clones.

TRBJ2-7 TRBD2 . TRBV28 TGTGCCAGCAGTTCTCTCGGACTAGCGGGGGCCACCTTCGAGAACTACGAGCAGTACTTC CASSSLGLAGATFENYEQYF
TRBJ2-7 . . TRBV7-6 TGTGCCAGCAGCAGTACACAGGGATACGAGCAGTACTTC CASSSTQGYEQYF
TRBJ1-4 TRBD1 . TRBV3-1/TRBV3-2 TGTGCCAGCAGCCAGGCCGGGACAGGGATTGAAAAACTGTTTTTT CASSQAGTGIEKLFF
TRBJ1-4 . . TRBV5-6 TGTGCCAGCAGCTTGGTTGGCAATGAAAAACTGTTTTTT CASSLVGNEKLFF
TRBJ2-1 TRBD2 few TRBV5-4 TGTGCCAGCAGCTTAAAGGACGGACTAGCGGGGTTAAATGAGCAGTTCTTC CASSLKDGLAGLNEQFF
TRBJ2-5 TRBD2 . TRBV7-2 TGTGCCAGCAGCTCACAACCACCGGGACTAGCGGGGGGGGAGACCCAGTACTTC CASSSQPPGLAGGETQYF
TRBJ1-1 TRBD1 . TRBV2 TGTGCCAGCAGGGAGACAGGGGGCTGGGGTGAAGCTTTCTTT CASRETGGWGEAFF
TRBJ2-2 . . TRBV29-1 TGCAGCGTTGGGACAGCCTCTACCGGGGAGCTGTTTTTT CSVGTASTGELFF
TRBJ2-1 . . TRBV7-2 TGTGCCAGCAGCTTAGCAGTCGGGGATGAGCAGTTCTTC CASSLAVGDEQFF
TRBJ1-4 TRBD1 . TRBV6-1 TGTGCCAGCAGTGAAGCAGGGGGCCGGGAAAAACTGTTTTTT CASSEAGGREKLFF
TRBJ2-2 TRBD1 . TRBV24-1 TGTGCCACCAGTGACTACCTCGGGACAGAACTAAACACCGGGGAGCTGTTTTTT CATSDYLGTELNTGELFF
TRBJ2-5 . . TRBV11-3 TGTGCCAGCAGTCGTCAACTAGGGGAGACCCAGTACTTC CASSRQLGETQYF
TRBJ1-5 TRBD1 . TRBV5-1 TGCGCCAGCAGCCTACAGGGGGCCGGTCAGCCCCAGCATTTT CASSLQGAGQPQHF
TRBJ1-1 . . TRBV3-1/TRBV3-2 TGTGCCAGCAGCCGAGGGACGGGAGAGATGACTGAAGCTTTCTTT CASSRGTGEMTEAFF
TRBJ2-5 TRBD2 . TRBV5-1 TGCGCCAGCAGTCGGGGCGGGGGGCTTCAAGAGACCCAGTACTTC CASSRGGGLQETQYF
TRBJ2-7 TRBD2 . TRBV7-2 TGTGCCAGCAGCTTAGATCCTAGCGGGGGGGCTGCGCAGTACTTC CASSLDPSGGAAQYF
TRBJ2-7 . few TRBV20-1 TGCAGTGCTAGTCCCGAAGGAGGGTACGAGCAGTACTTC CSASPEGGYEQYF
TRBJ1-5 . once TRBV24-1 TGTGCCACCAGTGATGTGGCAGTGAATCAGCCCCAGCATTTT CATSDVAVNQPQHF
TRBJ1-5 TRBD1 . TRBV5-6 TGTGCCAGCAGCGGAGGGACAGGGGGCGGTCAGCCCCAGCATTTT CASSGGTGGGQPQHF
TRBJ1-6 . . TRBV28 TGTGCCAGCAGTTTAAGGGGTCCCAATTCACCCCTCCACTTT CASSLRGPNSPLHF
TRBJ2-7 . . TRBV6-5 TGTGCCAGCAGTTACTCCGGGACATACACCGCCTACGAGCAGTACTTC CASSYSGTYTAYEQYF
TRBJ1-5 . few TRBV6-5 TGTGCCAGCAAAAGGACAGTGGGTCAGCCCCAGCATTTT CASKRTVGQPQHF
TRBJ2-7 . few TRBV10-3 TGTGCCATCAGTGGGCAGGGCTACGAGCAGTACTTC CAISGQGYEQYF
TRBJ1-4 . . TRBV28 TGTGCCAGCAGTTTATCATGGGGGGTACAGAGTAATGAAAAACTGTTTTTT CASSLSWGVQSNEKLFF
TRBJ2-3 . . TRBV21-1 TGTGCCAGCAGCCATCTCCAGGATCAAGATACGCAGTATTTT CASSHLQDQDTQYF
TRBJ2-5 TRBD2 . TRBV28 TGTGCCAGCAGTATTCCCATAGCGGGGTCTGGAGAGACCCAGTACTTC CASSIPIAGSGETQYF
TRBJ1-6 . . TRBV7-2 TGTGCCAGCAGCCTGCGGACGGGAAGCTCCTATAATTCACCCCTCCACTTT CASSLRTGSSYNSPLHF
TRBJ1-2 TRBD1 . TRBV5-1 TGCGCCAGCAGCTGGGGACAGGAGGATGGCTACACCTTC CASSWGQEDGYTF
TRBJ1-1 TRBD1 once TRBV7-8 TGTGCCAGCAGCTTATTGTCAGGGGGCGTCTCTGAAGCTTTCTTT CASSLLSGGVSEAFF
TRBJ1-1 . . TRBV19 TGTGCCACAGGAGACAGAGATAACACTGAAGCTTTCTTT CATGDRDNTEAFF
TRBJ2-1 TRBD1 few TRBV7-3 TGTGCCAGCAGCCAACAGGGGGCTCCCTACAATGAGCAGTTCTTC CASSQQGAPYNEQFF
TRBJ1-5 TRBD1 . TRBV4-1 TGCGCCAGCAGCCCAGAGACAGGGATAAATCAGCCCCAGCATTTT CASSPETGINQPQHF
TRBJ2-7 TRBD1 . TRBV4-1 TGCGCCAGCAGCCCTTCTAGGACAGGGGCCTACGAGCAGTACTTC CASSPSRTGAYEQYF
TRBJ2-7 TRBD1 . TRBV7-2 TGTGCCAGCAGTACCGGCCGGGACAGATCCTACGAGCAGTACTTC CASSTGRDRSYEQYF
TRBJ2-7 . . TRBV5-1 TGCGCCAGCAGCCCTACAGGTACCTCCTCCTACGAGCAGTACTTC CASSPTGTSSYEQYF
TRBJ2-3 TRBD2 once TRBV5-1 TGCGCCAGCAGCTTCTTCGGCAGCGGGGGGCCTAGCACAGATACGCAGTATTTT CASSFFGSGGPSTDTQYF
TRBJ1-2 . . TRBV3-1/TRBV3-2 TGTGCCAGCAGCCAAAATAGGGCCGGGATAAATGGCTACACCTTC CASSQNRAGINGYTF
TRBJ1-2 TRBD1 . TRBV5-8 TGTGCCAGCAGCCCAAGGCGGACAGGGGGCCTTGGCTACACCTTC CASSPRRTGGLGYTF
TRBJ1-2 TRBD1 . TRBV3-1/TRBV3-2 TGTGCCAGCAGCAACTGGGACAGCTACTATGGCTACACCTTC CASSNWDSYYGYTF
TRBJ2-7 TRBD1 . TRBV19 TGTGCCAGTAGTATGGGGGACAGGGTTAACTACGAGCAGTACTTC CASSMGDRVNYEQYF
TRBJ2-2 . . TRBV5-1 TGCGCCAGCAGCTTGGGCAGTCGTGACACCGGGGAGCTGTTTTTT CASSLGSRDTGELFF
TRBJ2-7 TRBD2 . TRBV11-2 TGTGCCAGCACCTCCCCCGGGACTAGCGGTCCCTACGAGCAGTACTTC CASTSPGTSGPYEQYF
TRBJ2-5 TRBD2 . TRBV7-3 TGTGCCAGCAGCTTCTTAGCGGGGGGACAAGAGACCCAGTACTTC CASSFLAGGQETQYF
TRBJ1-5 TRBD1 once TRBV30 TGTGCCTGGAGTGCCCGACAGGGGTTGGGTGTGGGCAATCAGCCCCAGCATTTT CAWSARQGLGVGNQPQHF
TRBJ2-6 . . TRBV12-5 TGTGCTAGTGGCCTCCAGGGAAACCTTCTTATTTTCTCTGGGGCCAACGTCCTGACTTTC CASGLQGNLLIFSGANVLTF
TRBJ1-3 . . TRBV4-2 TGTGCCAGCAGCCCGCAGGCGGGGAGCTCAGGAAACACCATATATTTT CASSPQAGSSGNTIYF
TRBJ2-7 . . TRBV20-1 TGCAGTGCTAGGGCGGGCCACGAGCAGTACTTC CSARAGHEQYF
TRBJ1-1 . . TRBV3-1/TRBV3-2 TGTGCCAGCAGCCAAGTAAGGTTGGGGGGTCACCCTGAAGCTTTCTTT CASSQVRLGGHPEAFF
TRBJ1-2 TRBD1 . TRBV9 TGTGCCAGCAGCCTAGGACAGGGCGGTGGCTACACCTTC CASSLGQGGGYTF
TRBJ1-1 TRBD1 . TRBV7-9 TGTGCCAGCAGCTTAGGGAACCGGGACAGGGGGACTGAAGCTTTCTTT CASSLGNRDRGTEAFF
TRBJ1-1 . . TRBV10-3 TGTGCCATCAGTGAGGCTGGCTTTCCTGAAGCTTTCTTT CAISEAGFPEAFF
TRBJ2-1 TRBD2 . TRBV6-5 TGTGCCAGCAGGCCGACTAGCGGGTTATACAATGAGCAGTTCTTC CASRPTSGLYNEQFF
TRBJ1-5 TRBD1 . TRBV3-1/TRBV3-2 TGTGCCAGCAGCCCGGAGACAGGGCTTCAGCCCCAGCATTTT CASSPETGLQPQHF
TRBJ2-1 . few TRBV2 TGTGCCAGCAGTGTGGACATAGGGCTAAATGAGCAGTTCTTC CASSVDIGLNEQFF
TRBJ2-6 . . TRBV6-1 TGTGCCAGCAGTGAAGCGGGTGGCGGGGCTGGGGCCAACGTCCTGACTTTC CASSEAGGGAGANVLTF
TRBJ1-4 . . TRBV5-1 TGCGCCAGCAGCCATGACAGTCGCAATGAAAAACTGTTTTTT CASSHDSRNEKLFF
TRBJ2-7 TRBD2 . TRBV11-1 TGTGCCAGCAGCCCGTCCCTAGCGGGGCTCTACGAGCAGTACTTC CASSPSLAGLYEQYF